These T cell receptor beta chains were read from a single sample in a study of long-term antiretroviral therapy in people with HIV. Repertoires were generated with immunoSEQ multiplex PCR, while TCRdb's copy carries only in-frame clones and drops some. The sample carries 15,000 to 20,000 clones, roughly 77% recorded once. The sample in question was unsorted PBMCs, obtained 0.3 years after starting antiretroviral therapy. These receptors all come from a man between 18 and 29 years old with HIV. The CDR3 runs from the conserved cysteine through the conserved F or W. D genes are given only for firm matches. Size is stated for part of the rows, as once, few or many counts, or as a class when the clone is expanded.

J: TRBJ1-6; D: -; V: TRBV5-1; size: -; CDR3: CASSSLTGFGDGSPLHF; DNA: TGCGCCAGCAGCTCCCTAACAGGGTTCGGCGATGGTTCACCCCTCCACTTT
J: TRBJ1-1; D: -; V: TRBV7-9; size: once; CDR3: CAGYNSLNTEAFF; DNA: TGTGCCGGGTATAACAGCCTGAACACTGAAGCTTTCTTT
J: TRBJ1-3; D: -; V: TRBV11-2; size: few; CDR3: CASSPAVGGNTIYF; DNA: TGTGCCAGCAGCCCGGCGGTGGGAGGAAACACCATATATTTT
J: TRBJ1-1; D: TRBD1; V: TRBV5-8; size: -; CDR3: CASSLSGGPGTEAFF; DNA: TGTGCCAGCAGCTTGTCAGGGGGCCCGGGCACTGAAGCTTTCTTT
J: TRBJ2-1; D: -; V: TRBV19; size: once; CDR3: CASSIRTENNEQFF; DNA: TGTGCCAGTAGTATCCGGACGGAGAACAATGAGCAGTTCTTC
J: TRBJ1-2; D: -; V: TRBV6-5; size: -; CDR3: CASSYSVHRDYTF; DNA: TGTGCCAGCAGTTACTCGGTACATAGAGACTACACCTTC
J: TRBJ2-3; D: TRBD2; V: TRBV5-1; size: -; CDR3: CASSVNSGGASDTQYF; DNA: TGCGCCAGCAGCGTCAATAGCGGGGGGGCATCAGATACGCAGTATTTT
J: TRBJ2-5; D: -; V: TRBV9; size: once; CDR3: CASSVGAAERETQYF; DNA: TGTGCCAGCAGCGTAGGTGCAGCGGAGCGAGAGACCCAGTACTTC
J: TRBJ1-5; D: -; V: TRBV28; size: -; CDR3: CASSLWNQPQHF; DNA: TGTGCCAGCAGTTTGTGGAATCAGCCCCAGCATTTT
J: TRBJ2-7; D: TRBD1; V: TRBV30; size: -; CDR3: CAWSPGTGTYEQYF; DNA: TGTGCCTGGAGCCCCGGGACAGGGACCTACGAGCAGTACTTC
J: TRBJ2-1; D: -; V: TRBV7-2; size: -; CDR3: CASSLGGAGNEQFF; DNA: TGTGCCAGCAGCTTAGGCGGGGCGGGCAATGAGCAGTTCTTC
J: TRBJ2-7; D: -; V: TRBV4-1; size: -; CDR3: CASSQEGAGAYEQYF; DNA: TGCGCCAGCAGCCAAGAAGGGGCAGGGGCCTACGAGCAGTACTTC
J: TRBJ2-7; D: TRBD2; V: TRBV19; size: once; CDR3: CASSIDGLADSYEQYF; DNA: TGTGCCAGTAGTATAGACGGACTAGCGGACTCCTACGAGCAGTACTTC
J: TRBJ1-2; D: -; V: TRBV5-1; size: -; CDR3: CASSPGALRDYGYTF; DNA: TGCGCCAGCAGCCCCGGGGCCCTCAGGGACTATGGCTACACCTTC
J: TRBJ1-6; D: -; V: TRBV25-1; size: once; CDR3: CASSESGLPNSPLHF; DNA: TGTGCCAGCAGTGAATCCGGGCTACCAAATTCACCCCTCCACTTT
J: TRBJ1-2; D: -; V: TRBV6-1; size: once; CDR3: CASSEVGRGSSYGYTF; DNA: TGTGCCAGCAGTGAAGTGGGCCGGGGGTCATCCTATGGCTACACCTTC
J: TRBJ2-1; D: -; V: TRBV28; size: -; CDR3: CASSSPHTKYRSQFF; DNA: TGTGCCAGCAGCTCTCCACACACGAAATATCGCTCGCAGTTCTTC
J: TRBJ2-3; D: -; V: TRBV5-6; size: -; CDR3: CASSKGYRTDTQYF; DNA: TGTGCCAGCAGTAAGGGGTATCGCACAGATACGCAGTATTTT
J: TRBJ1-2; D: TRBD1; V: TRBV4-1; size: few; CDR3: CASSQDWDRAGGDGYTF; DNA: TGCGCCAGCAGCCAAGATTGGGACAGGGCGGGAGGAGATGGCTACACCTTC
J: TRBJ2-3; D: -; V: TRBV11-2; size: -; CDR3: CASSPQISTDTQYF; DNA: TGTGCCAGCAGCCCCCAGATTTCCACAGATACGCAGTATTTT
J: TRBJ2-1; D: TRBD1; V: TRBV19; size: -; CDR3: CASSVPGGEQFF; DNA: TGTGCCAGTAGTGTCCCAGGGGGTGAGCAGTTCTTC
J: TRBJ1-2; D: -; V: TRBV5-6; size: -; CDR3: CASSSSGTTTANYGYTF; DNA: TGTGCCAGCAGCTCCTCAGGGACGACAACCGCTAACTATGGCTACACCTTC
J: TRBJ1-3; D: -; V: TRBV5-6; size: -; CDR3: CASSSNYGTGNTIYF; DNA: TGTGCCAGCAGCTCAAATTACGGGACGGGAAACACCATATATTTT
J: TRBJ2-7; D: TRBD2; V: TRBV5-4; size: -; CDR3: CASSLSGGPEQYF; DNA: TGTGCCAGCAGCTTGAGCGGGGGGCCCGAGCAGTACTTC
J: TRBJ1-6; D: -; V: TRBV16; size: few; CDR3: CASSHSRGREIGGTLHF; DNA: TGTGCCAGCAGCCACTCCCGCGGGAGGGAGATTGGTGGTACCCTCCACTTT
J: TRBJ2-3; D: TRBD2; V: TRBV6-1; size: -; CDR3: CASSSLTSGGDTQYF; DNA: TGTGCCAGCAGTTCCCTTACTAGCGGGGGGGATACGCAGTATTTT